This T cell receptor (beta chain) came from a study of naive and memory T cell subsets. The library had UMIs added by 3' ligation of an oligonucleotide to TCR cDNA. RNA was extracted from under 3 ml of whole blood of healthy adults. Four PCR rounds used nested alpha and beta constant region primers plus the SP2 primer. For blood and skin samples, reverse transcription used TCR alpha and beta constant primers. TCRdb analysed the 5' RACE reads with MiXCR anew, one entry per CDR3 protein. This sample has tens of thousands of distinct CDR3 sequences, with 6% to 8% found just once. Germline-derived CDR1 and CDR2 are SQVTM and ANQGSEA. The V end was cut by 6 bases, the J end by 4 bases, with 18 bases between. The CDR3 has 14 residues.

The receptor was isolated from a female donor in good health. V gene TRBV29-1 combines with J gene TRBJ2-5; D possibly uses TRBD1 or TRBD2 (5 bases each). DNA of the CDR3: TGCAGCGTACGACAGACGACTATTTTAGAGACCCAGTACTTC. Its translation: CSVRQTTILETQYF.